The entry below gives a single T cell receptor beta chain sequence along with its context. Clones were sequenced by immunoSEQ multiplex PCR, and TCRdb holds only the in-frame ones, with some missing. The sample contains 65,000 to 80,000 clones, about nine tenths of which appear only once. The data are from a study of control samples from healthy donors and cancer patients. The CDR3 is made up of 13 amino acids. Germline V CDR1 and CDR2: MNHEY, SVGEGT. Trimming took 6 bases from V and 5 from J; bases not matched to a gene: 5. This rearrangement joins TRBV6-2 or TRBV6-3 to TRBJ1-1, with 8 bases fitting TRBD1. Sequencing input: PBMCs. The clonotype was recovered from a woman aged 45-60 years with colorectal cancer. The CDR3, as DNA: TGTGCCAGCAGCGGGACAGGACAGACTGAAGCTTTCTTT. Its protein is CASSGTGQTEAFF.